The 21 T cell receptor beta chains presented below share a single source sample, sequenced in a study of blood T cell repertoires in COVID-19. The data were produced by immunoSEQ multiplex PCR, yet TCRdb's version contains in-frame clones alone and is incomplete. The sample carries over 75,000 clones, approximately 90% recorded once. Material: peripheral blood. The receptor source for this set is a human donor with active COVID-19. The donor label of this sample is uncertain.

The rearrangement joins TRBV19 to TRBJ1-1; D is unresolved. CDR3 length: 14 residues. Germline-derived CDR1 and CDR2 are LNHDA and SQIVND (reference sequence). V was cut by 6 bases and J by 1 base, with 12 bases left in between. The CDR3 nucleotides are TGTGCCAGTAGGATCGCTGAGTCGAACACTGAAGCTTTCTTT. Translated: CASRIAESNTEAFF.

V and J are TRBV15 and TRBJ1-2, with TRBD1 as a possible D gene (5 bases). The CDR3 loop spans 14 amino acids. Germline V gene data show CDR1 as LNHNV and CDR2 as YYDKDF (reference sequence). Trimming stripped 3 bases from V and 3 bases from J, with 11 bases between. The CDR3 DNA is TGTGCCACCAGCAGGCGTCGGGGGGACTATGGCTACACCTTC. This codes for CATSRRRGDYGYTF.

A single count supports this clone. The CDR3 here is CASSDSLETQYF. CDR3 DNA sequence: TGTGCCAGCAGCGACTCCTTAGAGACCCAGTACTTC. The chain joins TRBV6-6 to TRBJ2-5; D gene uncertain. CDR3 length: 12 amino acids. Germline assignment: CDR1 MNHNY and CDR2 SVGAGI (reference sequence). The ends were cut back, 6 bases at V and 4 bases at J, with 9 bases in the middle.

The V and J genes are TRBV10-3 and TRBJ1-1; D remains ambiguous. The CDR3 is 13 amino acids. Per the germline V gene, CDR1 is ENHRY and CDR2 is SYGVKD. Trimming took off 7 bases at V and 5 bases at J, with 14 bases between the two ends. Written as DNA, the CDR3 is TGTGCCATCACGGAGGGAGTGGGAACTGAAGCTTTCTTT. It yields the protein CAITEGVGTEAFF.

J is TRBJ2-3 and V is TRBV11-2; 7 positions match TRBD1. Germline trimming cut 0 bases from V and 7 bases from J; bases unmatched to any gene: 1. The CDR3 runs 13 residues. The V gene's germline CDR1 is SGHAT and CDR2 FQNNGV. CDR3 in DNA: TGTGCCAGCAGCTTAGACAGGGGGAATACGCAGTATTTT. It codes for CASSLDRGNTQYF. The complete variable domain, with remaining parts taken from reference TRBV11-2 and TRBJ2-3, reads EAGVAQSPRYKIIEKRQSVAFWCNPISGHATLYWYQQILGQGPKLLIQFQNNGVVDDSQLPKDRFSAERLKGVDSTLKIQPAKLEDSAVYLCASSLDRGNTQYFGPGTRLTVL.

The chain joins TRBV27 to TRBJ1-4; TRBD1 agrees at 7 bases. Unmatched junction bases numbered 2, after V lost 6 bases and J lost 4 bases. In germline, CDR1 is MNHEY, CDR2 SMNVEV (reference sequence). The CDR3 is 13 residues long. The CDR3 bases are TGTGCCAGCAGACAGGGGCGTAATGAAAAACTGTTTTTT. It specifies CASRQGRNEKLFF.

This chain uses TRBV6-6 with TRBJ2-7; D is perhaps TRBD1 (6 bases). V lost 2 bases and J lost 5, with 16 bases in between. Germline V lookup: CDR1 MNHNY, CDR2 SVGAGI (reference sequence). CDR3 length: 15 amino acids. The DNA for the CDR3 is TGTGCCAGCAGTTACCCATCACAGGGCCAGGACGAGCAGTACTTC. Translated: CASSYPSQGQDEQYF.

This chain uses TRBV11-2 with TRBJ2-1; 7 positions match TRBD2. CDR3 length equals 19 residues. In germline, CDR1 is SGHAT, CDR2 FQNNGV. Trimming at V came to 5 bases and at J to 7 bases, leaving 23 bases not matched to a gene. The CDR3 here is CASSPTMEAGRLVRNEQFF. The CDR3 nucleotides read TGTGCCAGCAGCCCGACGATGGAAGCGGGGCGACTCGTTCGGAATGAGCAGTTCTTC.

The chain uses TRBV2 and TRBJ2-1; no firm D call. V was shortened by 5 bases and J by 6 bases, with 2 bases between the two germline ends. There are 10 residues in the CDR3. Germline lookup yields CDR1 SNHLY and CDR2 FYNNEI. For the CDR3, the DNA is TGTGCCAGCAGTCGCAATGAGCAGTTCTTC. Protein: CASSRNEQFF.

The V and J genes are TRBV7-3 and TRBJ2-5; D is unclear. Trimming stripped 5 bases from V and 5 bases from J, with 12 bases between. Germline-derived CDR1 and CDR2 are SGHTA and FQGTGA. The CDR3 is made up of 13 amino acids. Written as DNA, the CDR3 is TGTGCCAGCAGCCGAGATAGTCTGGAGACCCAGTACTTC. It encodes CASSRDSLETQYF.

This chain uses TRBV12-5 with TRBJ1-2; 8 nucleotides match TRBD1. This CDR3 spans 15 amino acids. The junction had 11 bases not matched to a gene; V was cut back by 5 bases and J by 6 bases. Germline lookup yields CDR1 LGHNT and CDR2 FRNRAP. The CDR3 sequence is CASGGGDRGFDGYTF. For the CDR3, the DNA is TGTGCTAGTGGTGGGGGAGACAGGGGATTCGATGGCTACACCTTC. The whole variable domain, remainder taken from reference TRBV12-5 and TRBJ1-2, is DARVTQTPRHKVTEMGQEVTMRCQPILGHNTVFWYRQTMMQGLELLAYFRNRAPLDDSGMPKDRFSAEMPDATLATLKIQPSEPRDSAVYFCASGGGDRGFDGYTFGSGTRLTVV.

The chain recombines TRBV5-5 with TRBJ1-1, with a possible D match to TRBD1 (5 bases). Per germline, CDR1 SGHKS and CDR2 YYEKEE (reference sequence). V was cut by 4 bases and J by 0 bases, with 13 bases left in between. The CDR3 length is 15 residues. The chain's CDR3 is CASSGAALMNTEAFF. As DNA, the CDR3 is TGTGCCAGCAGCGGGGCGGCCCTCATGAACACTGAAGCTTTCTTT.

Here the CDR3 reads CASSSGINEQFF. The CDR3 DNA sequence: TGCGCCAGCAGCTCGGGAATCAATGAGCAGTTCTTC. The genes are TRBV5-1 and TRBJ2-1; D might be TRBD2 (5 bases). V lost 3 bases and J lost 6, with 7 bases in between. In germline, CDR1 is SGHRS, CDR2 YFSETQ. CDR3 size: 12 residues.

The chain is built from TRBV27 and TRBJ1-2; TRBD1 is a possible D gene (6 bases). The CDR3 is 15 amino acids. The germline V gene has CDR1 MNHEY and CDR2 SMNVEV (reference sequence). The V gene lost 4 bases and the J gene lost 8 bases, with 20 bases spanning the gap. The CDR3 coding sequence is TGTGCCAGCAGTTCCGACAGGTTAGGGTATGTGGGCTACACCTTC. It yields the protein CASSSDRLGYVGYTF.

This chain links TRBV4-2 with TRBJ2-1; 10 bases align to TRBD2. The CDR3 runs to 17 residues. Germline assignment: CDR1 LGHNA and CDR2 YNFKEQ. With V trimmed by 0 bases and J by 4 bases, 6 bases remained unmatched. The CDR3 protein is CASSQEASGGLYNEQFF. Written as DNA, the CDR3 is TGTGCCAGCAGCCAAGAGGCTAGCGGGGGCCTGTACAATGAGCAGTTCTTC.

This rearrangement joins TRBV28 to TRBJ1-2; no firm D call. The V end was cut by 6 bases, the J end by 3 bases, with 8 bases between. This CDR3 has 12 amino acids. CDR1 is MDHEN, CDR2 SYDVKM, per germline. The CDR3 sequence: CASSSSDYGYTF. CDR3 nucleotides: TGTGCCAGCAGCTCCTCGGACTATGGCTACACCTTC.

The rearrangement joins TRBV5-4 to TRBJ2-7, with D possibly being TRBD1 (5 bases). Trimming took 4 bases from V and 3 from J, leaving 17 bases between them. The CDR3 spans 15 residues. From germline, CDR1 is SGHNT and CDR2 YYREEE (reference sequence). The CDR3 nucleotides read TGTGCCAGCAGCCCCAGACAGAGCGAGATCTACGAGCAGTACTTC. As protein: CASSPRQSEIYEQYF.

V is TRBV6-5 and J is TRBJ1-6, with 7 bases that match TRBD1. V shed 6 bases and J 8 bases; nucleotides not matched to a gene: 10. The CDR3 spans 15 residues. The germline CDR1 and CDR2 sequences are MNHEY and SVGAGI. DNA of the CDR3: TGTGCCAGCAGCTCCGACAGGGAAGGGGATTCACCCCTCCACTTT. It is translated as CASSSDREGDSPLHF.

The J gene is TRBJ1-5, the V gene TRBV7-9; D remains unclear. Germline lookup yields CDR1 SEHNR and CDR2 FQNEAQ (reference sequence). Trimming left V 1 base short and J 5 bases short, with 6 bases between. The CDR3 is made up of 13 amino acids. CDR3 protein: CASSLGSDQPQHF. CDR3 bases: TGTGCCAGCAGCTTAGGCTCGGATCAGCCCCAGCATTTT. Variable domain in full (rest from reference TRBV7-9 and TRBJ1-5): DTGVSQNPRHKITKRGQNVTFRCDPISEHNRLYWYRQTLGQGPEFLTYFQNEAQLEKSRLLSDRFSAERPKGSFSTLEIQRTEQGDSAMYLCASSLGSDQPQHFGDGTRLSIL.

In this sample, this clone turned up once. The chain has TRBV28 and TRBJ1-2; 8 bases are shared with TRBD1. Germline values: CDR1 MDHEN, CDR2 SYDVKM. V gave up 3 bases and J gave up 6 bases; unmatched junction bases: 6. This CDR3 spans 14 amino acids. DNA for the CDR3: TGTGCCAGCAGTTTGCAGGGGGCGGGGGATGGCTACACCTTC. This encodes CASSLQGAGDGYTF.

The chain couples TRBV9 to TRBJ2-7; 8 bases match TRBD2. This CDR3 comprises 16 residues. Germline values: CDR1 SGDLS, CDR2 YYNGEE. The junction had 10 bases not matched to a gene; V was cut back by 0 bases and J by 5 bases. The CDR3 spells CASSVVVPGGLDEQYF. The CDR3 DNA follows: TGTGCCAGCAGCGTAGTAGTACCGGGGGGGCTTGACGAGCAGTACTTC.